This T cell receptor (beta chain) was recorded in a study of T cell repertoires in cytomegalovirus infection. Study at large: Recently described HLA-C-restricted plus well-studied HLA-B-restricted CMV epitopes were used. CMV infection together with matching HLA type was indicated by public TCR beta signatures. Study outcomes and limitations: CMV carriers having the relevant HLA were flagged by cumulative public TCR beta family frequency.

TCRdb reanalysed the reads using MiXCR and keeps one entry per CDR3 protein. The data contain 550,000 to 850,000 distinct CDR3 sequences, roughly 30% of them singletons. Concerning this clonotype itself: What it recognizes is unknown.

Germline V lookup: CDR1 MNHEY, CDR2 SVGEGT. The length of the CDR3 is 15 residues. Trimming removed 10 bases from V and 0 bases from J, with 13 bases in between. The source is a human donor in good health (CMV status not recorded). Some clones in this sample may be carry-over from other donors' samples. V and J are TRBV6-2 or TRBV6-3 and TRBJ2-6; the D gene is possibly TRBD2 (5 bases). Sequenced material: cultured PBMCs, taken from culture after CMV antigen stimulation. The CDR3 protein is CATRAGVSGANVLTF. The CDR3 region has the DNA TGTGCCACGAGGGCTGGGGTCTCTGGGGCCAACGTCCTGACTTTC.